This T cell receptor beta chain was identified during a study of T cells in Graves' hyperthyroidism and ophthalmopathy. Study-wide background: Blood was drawn when the patient was first diagnosed and still untreated.

Amplified TCR beta CDR3 regions came from RNA transcripts. Carried out on the TCR CDR3, a first-round RT-PCR used the HTBI primer set. TCRdb re-called the multiplex PCR reads with MiXCR, one entry per CDR3 protein. This sample has roughly 550,000 distinct CDR3 sequences, with about 16% found just once. This clonotype was found a few times. Its antigen is not identified. Each diagnosis drew on symptoms, thyroxine, TRAb, thyroid ultrasound and orbital computed tomography findings. Overall study findings and caveats: Ophthalmopathy, as predicted by the model, came a median about seven months after the prediction. Also found in blood were most expanded thyroid clonotypes above 0.001.

V dropped 2 bases and J dropped 3 bases, with 21 bases sitting between them. CDR1 is SQVTM, CDR2 ANQGSEA, per germline. The CDR3 length is 17 residues. The TCR originated in a young woman with Graves' ophthalmopathy. The J gene is TRBJ2-3, the V gene TRBV29-1; perhaps TRBD1 as D (6 bases). The sequencing input was blood. The CDR3 DNA sequence: TGCAGCGTTGAACTTCGTCTAGGTTCAGGGGCGACAGATACGCAGTATTTT. It translates to CSVELRLGSGATDTQYF.